The rows below give T cell receptor beta chains drawn from one sample of a study of stem cell transplantation in POMP-related autoinflammatory disease. Libraries were prepared by immunoSEQ multiplex PCR; TCRdb keeps only in-frame clonotypes and omits some of them. Among tens of thousands of clones listed, approximately 90% were seen once. This specimen consisted of CD4+ T cells from PBMCs, obtained after stem cell transplantation. The receptor source for this set is a human patient with POMP-related autoinflammation and immune dysregulation (PRAID). The graft donor may be the source of some T cells. Each CDR3 is given with its conserved first and last residue.

CDR3 length	V gene	CDR3 protein
14	TRBV6-5	CASTPGRFGYGYTF
15	TRBV19	CASSIGAGATDTQYF
15	TRBV28	CASSFWGLGKDTQYF
15	TRBV5-5	CASSLFAGVTGELFF
16	TRBV2	CASSEMDGRAPETQYF
17	TRBV7-7	CASSLGLAGTGQETQYF
14	TRBV2	CASRGTVPNTEAFF
15	TRBV9	CASSTGTGFGSPLHF
15	TRBV7-9	CASGSEGTGDNEQFF
14	TRBV19	CASSIQGMNTEAFF
14	TRBV5-1	CASSPGAGGQPQHF
15	TRBV5-1	CASSAIQGAGAEAFF
15	TRBV6-1	CASSEWVGGSGELFF
14	TRBV3-1/TRBV3-2	CASSPSGRRETQYF
19	TRBV5-1	CASSLDGTSSGVSNEKLFF
13	TRBV10-1	CASSVGAGQPQHF
17	TRBV4-1	CASSQVFRGPIGYGYTF
14	TRBV29-1	CSVSLGFIQETQYF
13	TRBV5-6	CASSSQYNSPLHF
15	TRBV9	CASSVMDGSYNEQFF
13	TRBV2	CASSPQGNYGYTF
17	TRBV27	CASSPRWQGTTNYGYTF
12	TRBV5-6	CASSYRGNEQFF
13	TRBV28	CASTREGHGTQYF
14	TRBV19	CASRQGSRAETQYF
13	TRBV12-3/TRBV12-4	CASSLDEMNIQYF
12	TRBV18	CASSPGQETQYF
15	TRBV19	CASNLEAREGQPQHF
14	TRBV2	CASSEGIATGELFF
15	TRBV28	CASSLGGSGTDTQYF
14	TRBV3-1/TRBV3-2	CASSQDLMIYEQYF
13	TRBV28	CASSGTSKYEQFF
15	TRBV18	CASSSTGAGTDTQYF
13	TRBV28	CASSWGNTGELFF
13	TRBV10-1	CASGTGNNSPLHF
15	TRBV6-1	CASSEEPGRGETQYF
14	TRBV5-1	CASSPTEGHSPLHF
14	TRBV30	CAWRRGVGYYEQYF
12	TRBV14	CASSLRGYGYTF
17	TRBV19	CASSNRDRGSYGAEAFF
13	TRBV2	CASSDAPNYGYTF
17	TRBV14	CASSLRTSGSSYNEQFF
14	TRBV11-2	CASSLGLANEKLFF
14	TRBV20-1	CSASYRGVRNEQFF
16	TRBV5-6	CASSLTWFGVSDEAFF
12	TRBV5-1	CASSEDNSPLHF
17	TRBV4-1	CASSQEALDRANSPLHF
13	TRBV6-5	CASSKTGKETQYF
15	TRBV5-1	CASSLVGGSYNEQFF
15	TRBV7-6	CASSFTGASYNEQFF
16	TRBV19	CASSSYSGGDDVGAFF
15	TRBV14	CASSQDGPTGYGYTF
15	TRBV7-9	CASKPPGLAWGEQFF
16	TRBV25-1	CASSELGGRFQETQYF
14	TRBV5-8	CASHRWGANEKLFF